The 16 T cell receptor beta chains below were found in one sample sequenced in a study of cytotoxic CD8 clonotypes in ibrutinib-treated CLL. Only in-frame clones appear in the TCRdb table, and some are missing; sequencing was by immunoSEQ multiplex PCR. Of some 130,000 clones listed, 80% to 90% are singletons. The material sequenced was PBMCs, taken after 24 months of ibrutinib treatment. The receptors were sampled from a human donor with chronic lymphocytic leukemia.

J is TRBJ2-5 and V is TRBV9; 7 bases map to TRBD2. Unmatched junction bases numbered 10, after V lost 3 bases and J lost 5 bases. The CDR3 is made up of 15 amino acids. Germline CDR1 is SGDLS and CDR2 is YYNGEE. In DNA, the CDR3 is TGTGCCAGCAGCGCAGCGGACTCCGGGGGGGAGACCCAGTACTTC. Translated, it gives CASSAADSGGETQYF.

This clone was seen just once. The chain carries TRBV5-1 and TRBJ2-5, with D perhaps given as TRBD1 or TRBD2 (6 bases each). The CDR3 is made up of 14 amino acids. CDR1 is SGHRS and CDR2 is YFSETQ in the germline V gene. The germline V and J ends were trimmed by 4 bases and 2 bases, with 12 bases remaining between them. CDR3 residues: CASSQAGQQETQYF. The CDR3 nucleotides are TGCGCCAGCAGCCAGGCGGGACAACAAGAGACCCAGTACTTC.

V gene TRBV5-6 combines with J gene TRBJ2-2; D unclear. Germline V CDR1 and CDR2: SGHDT, YYEEEE. The CDR3 runs 16 residues. Between the trimmed V and J ends, which lost 0 bases and 0 bases, there was a span of 9 bases. As DNA, the CDR3 is TGTGCCAGCAGCTTGGATGGCCTTTCGAACACCGGGGAGCTGTTTTTT. This gives the protein CASSLDGLSNTGELFF.

The CDR3 DNA reads TGTGCCAGCTCACCATCAGGGTCTACAGATACGCAGTATTTT. Amino acids: CASSPSGSTDTQYF. The chain carries TRBV18 and TRBJ2-3, with D perhaps TRBD1 (5 bases). In germline, CDR1 is KGHSH, CDR2 LQKENI. This CDR3 contains 14 residues. The ends were cut back, 2 bases at V and 3 bases at J, with 9 bases in the middle.

The V call is TRBV3-1 (or the pseudogene TRBV3-2), the J call TRBJ2-7; D gene unclear. CDR1 is LGHDT, CDR2 YNNKEL, per germline (reference sequence). The V and J ends lost 4 bases and 10 bases respectively, with 5 bases between them. The CDR3 has 9 residues. The CDR3 coding sequence is TGTGCCAGCAGCCTGAGCCAGTACTTC. This sequence encodes CASSLSQYF.

The genes are TRBV28 and TRBJ1-5; D is perhaps TRBD1 (5 bases). Trimming stripped 5 bases from V and 5 bases from J, with 28 bases between. Germline assignment: CDR1 MDHEN and CDR2 SYDVKM. The CDR3 contains 19 residues. CDR3 in DNA: TGTGCCAGCAGTGTACTCAAAATCATCCAGGGTCCACCCCATCAGCCCCAGCATTTT. Protein: CASSVLKIIQGPPHQPQHF.

The genes are TRBV6-1 and TRBJ2-7; TRBD1 or TRBD2 may be the D gene (5 bases each). The CDR3 covers 12 residues. Trimming shortened V by 6 bases and J by 3 bases, and 9 bases separated the two germline ends. Germline CDR1 and CDR2: MNHNS and SASEGT. CDR3 sequence reads: CASSRDRYEQYF. CDR3 nucleotides: TGTGCCAGCAGCCGGGACCGCTACGAGCAGTACTTC.

The V call is TRBV28, the J call TRBJ1-5; a possible D gene is TRBD1 (5 bases). Germline CDR1 is MDHEN and CDR2 is SYDVKM. The CDR3 length is 12 residues. With 10 bases removed from V and 2 bases from J, the gap between germline ends came to 9 bases. The CDR3 protein is CATTEGNQPQHF. CDR3 bases: TGTGCCACGACAGAAGGCAATCAGCCCCAGCATTTT.

As DNA, the CDR3 is TGTGCCAGCTCCGGGTGGACGGGCAATCAGCCCCAGCATTTT. Translation: CASSGWTGNQPQHF. The V and J genes are TRBV27 and TRBJ1-5; D remains unclear. Trimming cost V 8 bases and J 2 bases, with 13 bases left between them. This CDR3 has 14 residues. Germline values: CDR1 MNHEY, CDR2 SMNVEV (reference sequence).

The chain joins TRBV9 to TRBJ2-1, with 13 bases matching TRBD2. This CDR3 has 15 amino acids. V shed 6 bases and J 7 bases; nucleotides not matched to a gene: 7. Germline CDR1 is SGDLS and CDR2 is YYNGEE. Written as DNA, the CDR3 is TGTGCCAGCACCCTCGGGACTAGCGGGAAAAATGAGCAGTTCTTC. This gives the protein CASTLGTSGKNEQFF.

This rearrangement joins TRBV5-8 to TRBJ1-3, with 9 bases aligning to TRBD1. The ends lost 1 base at V and 7 bases at J; junction bases unmatched: 6. Looked up from germline, CDR1 is SGHTS and CDR2 is YDEGEE. The CDR3 runs to 15 residues. CDR3 nucleotides: TGTGCCAGCAGCTTGAGGGGACAGGGAACGAACACCATATATTTT. Amino acids: CASSLRGQGTNTIYF.

This chain joins TRBV2 and TRBJ2-3, with 7 positions matching TRBD2. After removal of 7 bases from V and 5 bases from J, the junction contained 6 bases not matched to a gene. This CDR3 contains 13 residues. Germline CDR1 and CDR2: SNHLY and FYNNEI. CDR3 bases: TGTGCCAGCAAAGGGAGGGCCAGAGATACGCAGTATTTT. It encodes CASKGRARDTQYF.

This clone is medium-sized. In DNA, the CDR3 is TGTGCCAGCGCAGTGGGCGGGAGGGGGTATGGCTACACCTTC. Its translation: CASAVGGRGYGYTF. V gene TRBV28 combines with J gene TRBJ1-2, with TRBD1 as a possible D gene (6 bases). Germline V gene data show CDR1 as MDHEN and CDR2 as SYDVKM. The CDR3 has 14 amino acids. The V and J ends lost 8 bases and 5 bases respectively, with 18 bases between them.

The V and J genes are TRBV7-3 and TRBJ2-7; 8 positions agree with TRBD1. The germline V gene encodes CDR1 SGHTA and CDR2 FQGTGA. Unmatched junction bases numbered 6, after V lost 6 bases and J lost 2 bases. The CDR3 loop spans 14 amino acids. This CDR3 is CASSPGTGTYEQYF. In DNA, the CDR3 is TGTGCCAGCAGTCCCGGGACAGGAACCTACGAGCAGTACTTC.

The chain has TRBV30 and TRBJ1-1; D is unclear. The CDR3 loop spans 14 amino acids. In germline, CDR1 is GTSNPN, CDR2 SVGIG (reference sequence). V lost 0 bases to trimming and J lost 3 bases, with 11 bases between them. This CDR3 is CAWSVFGGDTEAFF. DNA for the CDR3: TGTGCCTGGAGTGTTTTCGGCGGGGACACTGAAGCTTTCTTT.

The chain carries TRBV4-3 and TRBJ2-1, with 7 bases identical to TRBD1. V shed 0 bases and J 11 bases; nucleotides not matched to a gene: 16. The germline V gene has CDR1 LGHNA and CDR2 YSLEER. This CDR3 region has 17 residues. CDR3: CASSQDLSGTVSSQQFF. In DNA, the CDR3 is TGCGCCAGCAGCCAAGACCTATCGGGGACAGTGAGTAGTCAGCAGTTCTTC.